The rows below give T cell receptor beta chains drawn from one sample of a study of cytomegalovirus exposure and HLA in healthy donors. Assay: immunoSEQ multiplex PCR; the TCRdb copy retains only in-frame clones and omits some. The sample lists about 210,000 clones; under 85% were seen once. Sequenced material: PBMCs. Source of these receptors: a woman aged 45-59 years in good health and CMV-seropositive. The CDR3 runs from the conserved cysteine through the conserved F or W. The D gene is left open where the match is weak. Only part of the rows carry a size: once, few, many, or a class if the clone is expanded.

>-|17|TRBV11-2|-|TRBJ2-3
CASSLFLPGIDGGTQYF
TGTGCCAGCAGCTTATTCCTGCCCGGAATCGACGGAGGAACGCAGTATTTT
>-|15|TRBV6-5|TRBD1|TRBJ2-5
CASSQGQGAPETQYF
TGTGCCAGCAGCCAGGGACAGGGGGCGCCGGAGACCCAGTACTTC
>-|15|TRBV5-1|TRBD2|TRBJ2-1
CASSLGTSGGGEQFF
TGCGCCAGCAGCTTGGGGACTAGCGGGGGAGGTGAGCAGTTCTTC
>-|14|TRBV30|TRBD1|TRBJ2-7
CAWSVQQGTYEQYF
TGTGCCTGGAGTGTACAACAGGGGACCTACGAGCAGTACTTC
>-|16|TRBV7-2|TRBD2|TRBJ2-3
CASSLAGGGAADTQYF
TGTGCCAGCAGCTTAGCCGGCGGGGGGGCGGCAGATACGCAGTATTTT
>-|14|TRBV6-1|TRBD1|TRBJ2-1
CASSDGQESNEQFF
TGTGCCAGCAGTGATGGACAGGAAAGCAATGAGCAGTTCTTC
>-|17|TRBV5-1|TRBD2|TRBJ2-5
CASSLAAAGGYQETQYF
TGCGCCAGCAGCTTGGCTGCTGCGGGGGGGTACCAAGAGACCCAGTACTTC
>-|16|TRBV28|-|TRBJ2-6
CASSLLGGAGANVLTF
TGTGCCAGCAGCCTCCTTGGCGGGGCTGGGGCCAACGTCCTGACTTTC
>-|13|TRBV19|TRBD1|TRBJ1-2
CATRDRGSYGYTF
TGTGCCACTAGAGACAGGGGATCCTATGGCTACACCTTC
>-|16|TRBV4-3|TRBD2|TRBJ2-5
CASSLGRTGGQETQYF
TGCGCCAGCAGCCTCGGAAGGACGGGGGGGCAAGAGACCCAGTACTTC
>-|13|TRBV6-6|-|TRBJ1-5
CAIVGDSNQPQHF
TGTGCCATCGTGGGAGATAGCAATCAGCCCCAGCATTTT
>-|15|TRBV2|TRBD1|TRBJ2-3
CASIADRGATDTQYF
TGTGCCAGCATTGCGGACAGGGGAGCGACAGATACGCAGTATTTT
>-|13|TRBV21-1|-|TRBJ2-5
CASTSGTEETQYF
TGTGCCAGCACCTCCGGGACAGAAGAGACCCAGTACTTC
>-|14|TRBV18|TRBD1|TRBJ2-7
CASSPRGPSYEQYF
TGTGCCAGCTCACCCAGGGGGCCCTCCTACGAGCAGTACTTC
>-|15|TRBV11-2|TRBD1|TRBJ2-5
CASSAQTGAGETQYF
TGTGCCAGCAGCGCACAGACAGGGGCTGGCGAGACCCAGTACTTC
>-|16|TRBV28|-|TRBJ1-5
CASSLSGRGSNQPQHF
TGTGCCAGCAGTTTATCCGGCAGGGGAAGCAATCAGCCCCAGCATTTT
>-|11|TRBV6-5|-|TRBJ1-4
CASRGREKLFF
TGTGCCAGCAGGGGCAGGGAAAAACTGTTTTTT
>-|12|TRBV29-1|TRBD1|TRBJ1-2
CSVTTGPYGYTF
TGCAGCGTTACGACAGGGCCCTATGGCTACACCTTC
>few|13|TRBV7-8|TRBD1|TRBJ1-1
CASSLDRGAEAFF
TGTGCCAGCAGCTTAGACAGGGGGGCTGAAGCTTTCTTT
>-|13|TRBV2|TRBD2|TRBJ2-5
CACQRLAGETQYF
TGTGCCTGCCAGAGGCTAGCGGGGGAGACCCAGTACTTC
>-|14|TRBV6-1|-|TRBJ2-1
CASTVAPDYNEQFF
TGTGCCAGCACGGTAGCGCCTGACTACAATGAGCAGTTCTTC
>-|12|TRBV30|-|TRBJ1-1
CAWGAGTAEAFF
TGTGCCTGGGGGGCGGGGACCGCTGAAGCTTTCTTT
>-|12|TRBV1|-|TRBJ1-1
CTSQGKGTEAFF
TGCACCAGCCAGGGGAAGGGCACTGAAGCTTTCTTT
>once|16|TRBV30|-|TRBJ2-6
CAWKRRSNSGANVLTF
TGTGCCTGGAAACGTAGATCCAACTCTGGGGCCAACGTCCTGACTTTC
>-|14|TRBV28|TRBD1|TRBJ2-2
CASSSEGATGELFF
TGTGCCAGCAGTTCTGAGGGGGCGACCGGGGAGCTGTTTTTT
>-|14|TRBV19|-|TRBJ1-5
CASSLRGLGQPQHF
TGTGCCAGTAGTCTCAGAGGGCTAGGGCAGCCCCAGCATTTT
>-|17|TRBV5-1|TRBD1|TRBJ2-3
CASSLEGQGAPPDTQYF
TGCGCCAGCAGCTTGGAAGGGCAGGGGGCACCCCCCGATACGCAGTATTTT
>-|15|TRBV7-6|-|TRBJ1-1
CASSRGTGGNTEAFF
TGTGCCAGCAGCAGGGGGACGGGGGGAAACACTGAAGCTTTCTTT
>-|16|TRBV5-8|TRBD2|TRBJ2-3
CASSLLAGGPGDTQYF
TGTGCCAGCAGCTTGTTAGCGGGGGGCCCAGGGGATACGCAGTATTTT
>-|17|TRBV4-2|TRBD1|TRBJ2-3
CASSQEQGGLERDTQYF
TGTGCCAGCAGCCAAGAACAGGGGGGACTGGAGCGAGATACGCAGTATTTT
>-|12|TRBV9|-|TRBJ2-1
CASSVLSDEQFF
TGTGCCAGCAGCGTACTTTCGGATGAGCAGTTCTTC
>-|15|TRBV6-5|-|TRBJ1-1
CASSYSRVGNTEAFF
TGTGCCAGCAGTTATAGCAGGGTAGGGAACACTGAAGCTTTCTTT
>once|16|TRBV27|TRBD1|TRBJ1-1
CASSLIAGTGSTEAFF
TGTGCCAGCAGCTTAATCGCCGGGACAGGGTCCACTGAAGCTTTCTTT
>-|21|TRBV18|-|TRBJ2-6
CASSPRNWGLGGISGANVLTF
TGTGCCAGCTCACCACGGAATTGGGGGCTGGGTGGGATCTCTGGGGCCAACGTCCTGACTTTC
>-|18|TRBV9|TRBD1|TRBJ2-3
CASSLPHSGTGVTDTQYF
TGTGCCAGCAGCCTTCCTCATTCCGGGACAGGCGTTACAGATACGCAGTATTTT
>-|15|TRBV4-2|-|TRBJ1-6
CASSPGRAYNSPLHF
TGTGCCAGCAGCCCCGGCCGGGCCTATAATTCACCCCTCCACTTT
>-|15|TRBV7-2|TRBD2|TRBJ2-7
CASSPGLAGVYEQYF
TGTGCCAGCAGCCCCGGACTAGCGGGGGTGTACGAGCAGTACTTC
>-|13|TRBV7-9|-|TRBJ1-1
CASSREMNTEAFF
TGTGCCAGCAGCCGTGAGATGAACACTGAAGCTTTCTTT
>few|12|TRBV5-4|TRBD1|TRBJ1-1
CASSRQGAEAFF
TGTGCCAGCAGCCGACAGGGGGCTGAAGCTTTCTTT
>-|14|TRBV2|TRBD1|TRBJ1-1
CASIGTGMNTEAFF
TGTGCCAGCATAGGGACAGGGATGAACACTGAAGCTTTCTTT
>few|13|TRBV10-3|-|TRBJ1-6
CAIRRQVNSPLHF
TGTGCCATCCGCAGGCAGGTTAATTCACCCCTCCACTTT
>-|16|TRBV5-4|-|TRBJ2-6
CASSSNRGSGANVLTF
TGTGCCAGCAGCTCCAATCGGGGATCTGGGGCCAACGTCCTGACTTTC
>-|15|TRBV6-4|-|TRBJ1-1
CASSAEPGRNTEAFF
TGTGCCAGCAGTGCCGAGCCGGGAAGAAACACTGAAGCTTTCTTT
>once|15|TRBV28|TRBD1|TRBJ1-6
CASSSSGTGTTPLHF
TGTGCCAGCAGTTCCAGTGGGACAGGGACAACACCCCTCCACTTT